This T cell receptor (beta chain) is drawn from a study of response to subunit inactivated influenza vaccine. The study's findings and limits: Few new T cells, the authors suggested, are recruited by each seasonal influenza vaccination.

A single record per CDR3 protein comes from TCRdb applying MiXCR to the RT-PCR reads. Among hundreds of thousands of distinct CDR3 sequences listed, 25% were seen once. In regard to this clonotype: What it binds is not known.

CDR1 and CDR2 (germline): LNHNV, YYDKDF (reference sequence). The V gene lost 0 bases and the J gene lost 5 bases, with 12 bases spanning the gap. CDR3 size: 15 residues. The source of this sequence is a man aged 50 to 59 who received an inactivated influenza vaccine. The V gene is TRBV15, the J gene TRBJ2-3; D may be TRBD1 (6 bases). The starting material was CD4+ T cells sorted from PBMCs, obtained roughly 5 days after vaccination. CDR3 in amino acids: CATSRDRGNRDTQYF. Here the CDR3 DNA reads TGTGCCACCAGCAGAGACAGGGGAAACAGAGATACGCAGTATTTT.